The clone carrying this T cell receptor beta chain turned up a few times. This same CDR3 is encoded by further DNA sequences in the sample. Authors' methods: Using reference gene primer amplification, nucleated cell counts were estimated. The data were produced by immunoSEQ multiplex PCR, yet TCRdb's version contains in-frame clones alone and is incomplete. V and J calls and clone size are those listed in that table; D and trimming were worked out from the DNA. The sample shows around 200,000 clones, around 87% of them seen only once. These data are taken from a study of blood T cell repertoires in COVID-19. Study overall: The United States, Italy and Spain provided the acute and convalescent COVID-19 samples.

The CDR3 length is 14 residues. CDR1 is SNHLY and CDR2 is FYNNEI in the germline V gene. V shed 5 bases, J shed 1 base, and the junction held 2 bases outside the gene matches. Material for sequencing was peripheral blood. The chain uses TRBV2 and TRBJ2-5; TRBD1 aligns across 9 bases. The clonotype originates from a man aged 35 to 55 with active or convalescent COVID-19. DNA of the CDR3: TGTGCCAGCAGTCGGGACAGGGCCCAAGAGACCCAGTACTTC. It is translated as CASSRDRAQETQYF.